A selection of T cell receptor beta chains follows, all from one sample in a study of radiotherapy plus CTLA-4 blockade in lung cancer. TCRdb's table, derived via immunoSEQ multiplex PCR, lists solely in-frame clones and lacks some. The sample gives some 66,000 clones, roughly four fifths of which show up once; roughly 4% is in the top ten. The specimen was peripheral blood, collected from a patient treated with radiotherapy plus ipilimumab. These receptors were obtained from a human donor with non-small cell lung cancer who had a partial response to radiotherapy plus ipilimumab. The conserved cysteine and the conserved F or W are not part of the CDR3 here.

J,V,CDR3
TRBJ1-2,TRBV28,ASSTPGQGVGGYT
TRBJ2-1,TRBV5-4,ASSLGIAGGQNEQF
TRBJ1-4,TRBV6-1,ASSERGEKLF
TRBJ2-6,TRBV5-1,ASSSIQAGANVLT
TRBJ2-7,TRBV19,ASSISVTYEQY
TRBJ1-2,TRBV27,ASKPRDSYYGYT
TRBJ2-1,TRBV7-2,ASSLRGVTFDEQF
TRBJ1-5,TRBV6-5,ASSRTGVSNQPQH
TRBJ2-7,TRBV7-6,ASSSRVSYEQY
TRBJ1-2,TRBV30,AWSVRGRGNYGYT
TRBJ1-1,TRBV5-1,ASSPTGTEAF
TRBJ1-2,TRBV19,ASSTRQAGDGYT
TRBJ2-5,TRBV28,ASSSAGGPSREQY
TRBJ2-7,TRBV7-8,ASSVSTRSYEQY
TRBJ2-7,TRBV5-1,ASSPGQGGVEQY
TRBJ2-2,TRBV1,TSSQERLAGELF
TRBJ2-1,TRBV4-2,ASSQVGLQGPDEQF
TRBJ1-1,TRBV6-4,ASSDWPPNTEAF
TRBJ2-1,TRBV5-1,ASSTVHLGGDEQF
TRBJ2-2,TRBV5-6,ASSARGTATPGELF
TRBJ1-1,TRBV18,ASSPGQNTEAF
TRBJ1-5,TRBV2,ASSKQGFNQPQH
TRBJ1-2,TRBV7-2,ASSSGQIYGYT
TRBJ2-1,TRBV9,ASSAIAADNEQF
TRBJ2-4,TRBV28,ASRGNRRIAKNIQY
TRBJ2-1,TRBV6-5,ASSYGLAGLDEQF
TRBJ2-7,TRBV6-5,ASRDTGKVQY
TRBJ2-5,TRBV7-2,ASSLQQGPQETQY
TRBJ1-1,TRBV7-2,ASSLVRAGAF
TRBJ2-7,TRBV7-2,ASTPGGAGGLYEQY
TRBJ2-7,TRBV19,ASSIGRDREQY
TRBJ1-2,TRBV10-3,AISESGTGGYT
TRBJ1-1,TRBV5-1,ASSLDRGRGTEAF
TRBJ1-1,TRBV2,ASADPRVGTEAF
TRBJ2-7,TRBV18,ASSPLAGLNEQY
TRBJ2-1,TRBV10-1,ATQDRGVNEQF
TRBJ2-7,TRBV29-1,SVAGTGGFADEQY
TRBJ2-2,TRBV5-4,ASSAQGASTGELF
TRBJ2-1,TRBV29-1,SVSEREQF
TRBJ2-1,TRBV7-9,ASHLRQGSNEQF
TRBJ1-4,TRBV2,ASSAGLAINEKLF
TRBJ1-1,TRBV28,ASINSGYRLTEAF
TRBJ1-2,TRBV19,ASSLTGGPGGGYT
TRBJ2-3,TRBV6-5,ASISREADTQY
TRBJ2-3,TRBV9,ASSELGHRTDTQY
TRBJ2-2,TRBV5-1,ASSWGSHTGELF
TRBJ2-2,TRBV5-1,ASSTLNTGELF